This T cell receptor beta chain was observed in a study of blood T cell repertoires in COVID-19. Study details: Collection of acute and convalescent COVID-19 samples took place in the United States, Italy and Spain. The cDNA or gDNA used as material had been derived from T cells, B-cell-depleted T cells, or PBMCs.

Per the original methods: The authors estimated nucleated cell counts from reference gene primer amplification. Only in-frame clones appear in the TCRdb table, and some are missing; sequencing was by immunoSEQ multiplex PCR. Clone size and V and J calls were adopted from that table, with D and trimming inferred from the DNA. The sample consists of approximately 89,000 clones, 85% to 90% of them appearing once. The CDR3 runs 15 residues. Germline-derived CDR1 and CDR2 are SNHLY and FYNNEI. Losses at the gene ends were 6 bases for V and 1 base for J; bases not matched to a gene: 5. The chain joins TRBV2 to TRBJ2-3, with 9 bases that match TRBD2. Input material: peripheral blood. The sequence was collected from a woman between 65 and 79 years old with acute or convalescent COVID-19. The CDR3 is CASRAREGGTDTQYF. In DNA form, the CDR3 reads TGTGCCAGCAGGGCGCGGGAGGGGGGCACAGATACGCAGTATTTT.